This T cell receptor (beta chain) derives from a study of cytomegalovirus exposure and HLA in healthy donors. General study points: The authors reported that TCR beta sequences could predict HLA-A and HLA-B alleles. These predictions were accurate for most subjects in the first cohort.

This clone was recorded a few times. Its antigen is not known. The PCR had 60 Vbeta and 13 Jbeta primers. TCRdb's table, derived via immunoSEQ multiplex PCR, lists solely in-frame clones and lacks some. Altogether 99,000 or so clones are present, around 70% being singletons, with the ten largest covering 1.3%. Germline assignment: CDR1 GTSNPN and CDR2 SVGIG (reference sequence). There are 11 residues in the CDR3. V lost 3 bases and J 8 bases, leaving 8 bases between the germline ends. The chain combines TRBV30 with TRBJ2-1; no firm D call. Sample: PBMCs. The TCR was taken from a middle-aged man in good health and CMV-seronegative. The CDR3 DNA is TGTGCCTGGAGACGGTCCCATGAGCAGTTCTTC. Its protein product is CAWRRSHEQFF.